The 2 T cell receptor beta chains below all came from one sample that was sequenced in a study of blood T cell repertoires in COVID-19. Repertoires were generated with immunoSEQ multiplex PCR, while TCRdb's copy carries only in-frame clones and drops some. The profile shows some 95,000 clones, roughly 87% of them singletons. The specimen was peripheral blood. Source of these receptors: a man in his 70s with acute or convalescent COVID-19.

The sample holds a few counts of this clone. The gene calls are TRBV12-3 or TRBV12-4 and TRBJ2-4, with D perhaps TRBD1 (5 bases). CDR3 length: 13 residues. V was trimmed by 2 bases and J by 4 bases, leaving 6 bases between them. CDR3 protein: CASSLRQKNIQYF. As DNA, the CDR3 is TGTGCCAGCAGTTTAAGACAGAAAAACATTCAGTACTTC.

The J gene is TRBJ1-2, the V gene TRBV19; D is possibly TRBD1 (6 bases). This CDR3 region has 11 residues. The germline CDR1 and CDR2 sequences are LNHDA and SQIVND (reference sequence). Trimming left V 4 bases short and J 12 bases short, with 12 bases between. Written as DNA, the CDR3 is TGTGCCAGTAGTACAGGGGCGGCAAACACCTTC. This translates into CASSTGAANTF.